The present entry profiles one TCR beta chain with its context. Its antigen is unidentified. The sample comes from a study of T cell responses to AZD1222 COVID-19 vaccine. Study-wide findings and caveats: Researchers took repertoire samples only after the peak T cell response had come.

Sequenced by immunoSEQ multiplex PCR; TCRdb stores in-frame clones only, minus some. The table includes some 110,000 clones, approximately 86% detected once. From germline, CDR1 is SGHTA and CDR2 FQGTGA. V was clipped by 0 bases and J by 12 bases, with 24 bases between them. The CDR3 runs 17 residues. The source was peripheral blood, collected 28 days after the second AZD1222 dose. The sequence came from an adult who received the AZD1222 COVID-19 vaccine. The chain recombines TRBV7-3 with TRBJ2-1; TRBD1 or TRBD2 may be the D gene (6 bases each). DNA of the CDR3: TGTGCCAGCAGCTTAACCCCGACAGGTATCGGAGCGGGTGGGCAGTTCTTC. Translation gives CASSLTPTGIGAGGQFF.